This entry lists 8 T cell receptor beta chains sequenced from one sample in a study of identical twins. MiXCR, run by TCRdb on the 5' RACE reads, gives a single entry per CDR3 protein. The top ten hold 9% to 10% of the sample, which has a few hundred thousand distinct CDR3 sequences, more than 9% seen once. The sequenced sample was memory T cells sorted from blood. The receptors come from a man aged 45 to 65 in good health.

The table lists this clonotype with many counts. The V and J genes are TRBV28 and TRBJ2-5, with D possibly matching TRBD2 (5 bases). V shed 3 bases and J shed 5 bases, with 16 bases lying between them. CDR3 size: 15 residues. Germline V gives CDR1 MDHEN, CDR2 SYDVKM. The CDR3 nucleotides read TGTGCCAGCAGTTTGGGAGACCACTCTGGGGAGACCCAGTACTTC. Protein: CASSLGDHSGETQYF.

V is TRBV7-9 and J is TRBJ2-7; the D is unclear. Trimming cost V 1 base and J 3 bases, with 10 bases left between them. The CDR3 contains 14 residues. CDR1 and CDR2 (germline): SEHNR, FQNEAQ (reference sequence). The CDR3 region has the DNA TGTGCCAGCAGCTTAGGCCAGCCTCACTACGAGCAGTACTTC. Protein product: CASSLGQPHYEQYF.

There are a few counts of this clonotype. The junction departs from the called germline gene at one end, perhaps through a read error. The J gene is TRBJ2-5, the V gene TRBV7-7, with D unclear. The CDR3 length is 16 residues. Germline V gene lookup returns CDR1 SSHAT and CDR2 FNYEAQ (reference sequence). The CDR3 DNA reads TGTGCTAGCAGCTTAGGCCGGGCCCTCCAGAAGGAGACCCAGTACTTC. Protein: CASSLGRALQKETQYF.

The rearrangement uses TRBV27 and TRBJ1-2, with a tentative D call TRBD1 (5 bases). The CDR3 runs to 11 residues. V shed 8 bases and J shed 8 bases, with 12 bases lying between them. The germline V gene has CDR1 MNHEY and CDR2 SMNVEV (reference sequence). For the CDR3, the DNA is TGTGCCAGCGGGGCCGGGTACGGCTACACCTTC. It translates to CASGAGYGYTF.

This clonotype appeared many times. This rearrangement joins TRBV27 to TRBJ2-1, with D unclear. This CDR3 comprises 14 residues. The ends were cut back, 2 bases at V and 6 bases at J, with 11 bases in the middle. Germline values: CDR1 MNHEY, CDR2 SMNVEV (reference sequence). CDR3 in amino acids: CASSLRQYGNEQFF. DNA of the CDR3: TGTGCCAGCAGTTTACGACAATATGGCAATGAGCAGTTCTTC.

This clonotype was seen more than once but under ten times. The junction departs from the called germline gene at one end, perhaps through a read error. This rearrangement joins TRBV4-1 to TRBJ2-2; tentative D call: TRBD2 (6 bases). The CDR3 is made up of 15 amino acids. Germline-derived CDR1 and CDR2 are MGHRA and YSYEKL. As DNA, the CDR3 is TGCGCCAGCAGCCCGGGACTTATGAACTCCGGGGAGCTGTTTTTT. Translating gives CASSPGLMNSGELFF.

The table lists this clonotype with a few counts. This chain joins TRBV5-1 and TRBJ2-7, with 11 bases lining up with TRBD2. Germline CDR1 reads SGHRS; CDR2 reads YFSETQ. This CDR3 spans 17 amino acids. V dropped 3 bases and J dropped 4; count of bases not matched to a gene: 12. The DNA of the CDR3 is TGCGCCAGCAGCTCAACGAATAGCGGGAGGGCGAGGTACGAGCAGTACTTC. The encoded protein is CASSSTNSGRARYEQYF.

This clonotype was counted many times. V usage is TRBV11-2 and J usage is TRBJ1-2; TRBD1 aligns across 9 bases. Germline CDR1 is SGHAT and CDR2 is FQNNGV. V was clipped by 5 bases and J by 7 bases; unmatched bases: 5. The CDR3 is made up of 13 amino acids. CDR3 in DNA: TGTGCCAGCAGCCAACAGGGGGCGCCTGGCTACACCTTC. Protein: CASSQQGAPGYTF.